This T cell receptor (beta chain) emerged from a study of CD8+ T cells in alopecia areata. Across the study: Twice a day, 5 to 10 mg of oral tofacitinib was administered to treated patients. Affected scalp percentage set treated patients' severity scores. Study-wide points: Tofacitinib significantly reduced both scalp clonality and expanded CD8+ clones among the top 100. Numerous expanded lesional clones remained in scalp and blood during tofacitinib.

Following RNA extraction, reverse transcription yielded cDNA that acted as the sequencing template. Clones were sequenced by immunoSEQ multiplex PCR, and TCRdb holds only the in-frame ones, with some missing. The repertoire holds over 70,000 clones, with approximately 66% as singletons. Treatment indicated: oral pan-JAK inhibitor, 5-10 mg twice daily. Regarding this clone: What it binds is not known.

The source was CD8+ T cells sorted from blood, collected at week 24, from a patient treated with tofacitinib. The sequence was obtained from a human donor with alopecia areata.

The CDR3 bases are TGTGCCAGCAGCCCGCCGTCTTCAGGAAGGGAGACCCAGTACTTC. Residues: CASSPPSSGRETQYF. The rearrangement links TRBV7-9 to TRBJ2-5; D gene unclear. CDR1 and CDR2 from the germline V gene are SEHNR and FQNEAQ (reference sequence). Trimming stripped 5 bases from V and 5 bases from J, with 18 bases between. This CDR3 is 15 amino acids long.